This passage covers 6 T cell receptor beta chains from one sample sequenced in a study of shared clonotypes between healthy human individuals. TCRdb's copy holds only in-frame clones and misses some; the assay was immunoSEQ multiplex PCR. The table records about 490,000 clones, 76% of them present only once. Sequenced input: PBMCs. The receptors originated from a woman in her 40s in good health. Some clones in this sample may be carry-over from other donors' samples.

This chain uses TRBV18 with TRBJ2-1, with D possibly TRBD2 on 6 matching bases. The CDR3 contains 15 residues. Germline loops: CDR1 KGHSH, CDR2 LQKENI. V gave up 5 bases and J gave up 1 base, with 12 bases separating them. CDR3 nucleotide sequence: TGTGCCAGCTCAGCGGGACTCGCATCCTACAATGAGCAGTTCTTC. Translation gives CASSAGLASYNEQFF.

The table lists this clone with a count of one. The chain joins TRBV19 to TRBJ2-7; either TRBD1 or TRBD2 may supply D (5 bases each). The germline V and J ends were trimmed by 3 bases and 1 base, with 10 bases remaining between them. CDR3 length: 14 residues. Germline loops: CDR1 LNHDA, CDR2 SQIVND (reference sequence). The CDR3 bases are TGTGCCAGTAGTATCAGGGACGTATCCTACGAGCAGTACTTC. Translation gives CASSIRDVSYEQYF.

A note on this clone: Given a much more abundant clone one base away, this may be a read error. The sample holds other DNA sequences that translate to the same CDR3. This chain links TRBV11-2 with TRBJ1-1; maybe TRBD1 (6 bases). This CDR3 is 13 amino acids long. Germline V CDR1 and CDR2: SGHAT, FQNNGV. Trimming removed 0 bases from V and 4 bases from J, with 6 bases in between. The chain's CDR3 is CASSLDRGTEAFF. CDR3 DNA: TGTGCCAGCAGCTTAGACAGGGGCACTGAAGCTTTCTTT.

About this clone: A much larger clone differs by one base, so this may be a read error. In the same sample, other DNA sequences code for this CDR3. The V call is TRBV5-1, the J call TRBJ1-4; TRBD1 aligns across 12 bases. Germline CDR1 is SGHRS and CDR2 is YFSETQ. The CDR3 has 16 residues. The CDR3 nucleotides are TGCGCCAGCAGCATCGGGGACAGGGGGCGAATTGAAAAGCTGTTTTTT. It translates to CASSIGDRGRIEKLFF.

This clone was picked up a small number of times. This rearrangement joins TRBV13 to TRBJ2-3; D is perhaps TRBD2 (6 bases). Germline values: CDR1 PRHDT, CDR2 FYEKMQ (reference sequence). V lost 5 bases and J lost 2, with 14 bases in between. The CDR3 extends over 15 amino acids. In DNA form, the CDR3 reads TGTGCCAGCAGCACTGGGGGGAGTTTCACAGATACGCAGTATTTT. Protein sequence: CASSTGGSFTDTQYF.

The V gene is TRBV2, the J gene TRBJ2-1, with TRBD2 matching 7 bases. CDR1 and CDR2 from the germline V gene are SNHLY and FYNNEI. The CDR3 is 15 residues long. The trim removed 4 bases at V and 5 bases at J, leaving 8 bases unmatched. CDR3 in DNA: TGTGCCAGCAGTGTTGGGCGGGAGTGGGACAATGAGCAGTTCTTC. Translating gives CASSVGREWDNEQFF.